Each of the 5 T cell receptor beta chains below was sequenced from the same sample in a study of blood T cell repertoires in COVID-19. Measured with immunoSEQ multiplex PCR; TCRdb has only the in-frame clones, and not every one. The data show 70,000 to 95,000 clones, with approximately 89% seen just once and roughly 2% held by the top ten. Material for sequencing was peripheral blood. All receptors come from a man in his fifties or sixties with acute or convalescent COVID-19.

The chain combines TRBV4-1 with TRBJ2-3; 11 positions agree with TRBD2. From germline, CDR1 is MGHRA and CDR2 YSYEKL. V shed 1 base, J shed 5 bases, and the junction held 5 bases outside the gene matches. The CDR3 totals 16 residues. The CDR3 protein is CASSQGVLAGEDTQYF. The CDR3, as DNA: TGCGCCAGCAGCCAAGGGGTACTAGCGGGAGAAGATACGCAGTATTTT.

This clone was recorded only once. V and J are TRBV18 and TRBJ2-1; 8 positions agree with TRBD1. This CDR3 spans 18 amino acids. Trimming removed 2 bases from V and 2 bases from J; junction bases left unmatched: 11. In germline, CDR1 is KGHSH, CDR2 LQKENI. The CDR3 spells CASSPWGRGQATYNEQFF. CDR3 nucleotides: TGTGCCAGCTCACCATGGGGTAGGGGACAGGCAACCTACAATGAGCAGTTCTTC.

V gene TRBV25-1 combines with J gene TRBJ2-7, with unresolved D. With 2 bases removed from V and 2 bases from J, the gap between germline ends came to 7 bases. The germline V gene encodes CDR1 MGHDK and CDR2 SYGVNS. The CDR3 loop spans 13 amino acids. CDR3 nucleotides: TGTGCCAGCAGTGAACCCCCGGCCTACGAGCAGTACTTC. Its translation is CASSEPPAYEQYF.

The chain links TRBV9 to TRBJ2-1, with D unclear. From germline, CDR1 is SGDLS and CDR2 YYNGEE. The germline V and J ends were trimmed by 3 bases and 9 bases, with 19 bases remaining between them. The CDR3 contains 15 residues. The DNA for the CDR3 is TGTGCCAGCAGCGCGCACCCCGAAAGTTCGGGTGAGCAGTTCTTC. This codes for CASSAHPESSGEQFF.

This rearrangement joins TRBV7-9 to TRBJ2-7, with D perhaps TRBD2 (5 bases). The CDR3 sequence is 11 residues long. CDR1 SEHNR and CDR2 FQNEAQ come from the germline V gene (reference sequence). V lost 6 bases, J lost 6 bases, and 9 bases lay in between. CDR3 nucleotides: TGTGCCAGCAGTTCCGGACTCGAGCAGTACTTC. Protein sequence: CASSSGLEQYF.